In its sample, the clone carrying this T cell receptor beta chain was seen many times. The data belong to a study of T cells in Graves' hyperthyroidism and ophthalmopathy. The CDR3 is 19 amino acids. V was clipped by 5 bases and J by 0 bases; unmatched bases: 7. The germline V gene has CDR1 MNHEY and CDR2 SVGEGT. Amplification of TCR beta CDR3 regions used RNA as the template. TCR CDR3 underwent first-round RT-PCR with the HTBI primer set. Each CDR3 protein gets one entry after TCRdb re-called the multiplex PCR reads with MiXCR. Of 250,000 to 300,000 distinct CDR3 sequences listed, roughly a fifth are singletons.

The receptor's source is a middle-aged man with Graves' ophthalmopathy. The rearrangement uses TRBV6-2 or TRBV6-3 and TRBJ2-1; 16 bases are shared with TRBD2. Input material: blood. The CDR3 is CASSRPGLAGGLSYNEQFF. CDR3 coding DNA: TGTGCCAGCAGTAGACCGGGACTAGCGGGAGGGCTCTCCTACAATGAGCAGTTCTTC.